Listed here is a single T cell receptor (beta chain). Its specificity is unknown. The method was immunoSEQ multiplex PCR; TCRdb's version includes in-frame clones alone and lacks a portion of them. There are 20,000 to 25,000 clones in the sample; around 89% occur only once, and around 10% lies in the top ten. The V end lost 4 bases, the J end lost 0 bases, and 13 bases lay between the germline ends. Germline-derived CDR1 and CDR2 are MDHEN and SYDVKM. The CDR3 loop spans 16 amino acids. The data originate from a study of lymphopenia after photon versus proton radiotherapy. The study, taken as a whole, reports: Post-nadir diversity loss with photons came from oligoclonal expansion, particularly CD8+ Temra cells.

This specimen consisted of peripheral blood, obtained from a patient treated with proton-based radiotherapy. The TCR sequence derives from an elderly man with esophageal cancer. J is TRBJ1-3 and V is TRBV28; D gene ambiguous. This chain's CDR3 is CASSSEGYNSGNTIYF. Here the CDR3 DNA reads TGTGCCAGCAGTTCTGAGGGCTACAACTCTGGAAACACCATATATTTT.